Listed below are T cell receptor beta chains from one sample, sequenced in a study of shared clonotypes between healthy human individuals. Profiled with immunoSEQ multiplex PCR; TCRdb holds only in-frame clones, not every one. The table lists about 800,000 clones, 90% to 97% of them singletons. Input material: naive CD8+ T cells sorted from blood. Receptor source: a man younger than 40 in good health. CDR3s leave out the opening cysteine and the closing phenylalanine or tryptophan. D genes are given only for firm matches.

TRBJ2-7 TRBV27 - ASSFWNRNSEQY
TRBJ2-7 TRBV9 - ASSVLAVDYEQY
TRBJ1-3 TRBV9 - ASRKEVSGNTIY
TRBJ2-2 TRBV7-6 - ASSFGRDGNTGELF
TRBJ2-2 TRBV25-1 - ASRVSTFSGELF
TRBJ2-7 TRBV10-3 TRBD2 AISDGGSLIEQY
TRBJ2-7 TRBV6-5 - ASGNLGSYEQY
TRBJ1-2 TRBV4-1 TRBD1 ASSQGGQAPTTVYGYT
TRBJ1-1 TRBV7-7 TRBD1 ASSPGPGGEAF
TRBJ2-7 TRBV7-9 - ASSAVSYEQY
TRBJ2-1 TRBV7-9 - ASSLFHEQF
TRBJ2-1 TRBV6-6 - ASSYGKEQF
TRBJ1-1 TRBV30 - AWSLGGNTEAF
TRBJ2-5 TRBV11-2 TRBD2 ASSLGGRLSETQY
TRBJ2-6 TRBV6-1 - ASTGLSSGANVLT
TRBJ2-7 TRBV7-9 - ASSPPTSAVDYYEQY
TRBJ2-7 TRBV7-9 - ASSLGSYEQY
TRBJ2-1 TRBV19 TRBD1 ASSMGTGNWNEQF
TRBJ1-5 TRBV10-3 - AISEHSNQPQH
TRBJ1-5 TRBV6-1 - ASSGFRDSNQPQH
TRBJ2-5 TRBV25-1 TRBD2 ASPLFGSGSETQY
TRBJ2-5 TRBV19 - ASSIGGNRRLGETQY
TRBJ2-3 TRBV2 - ASSDRRAPTDTQY
TRBJ2-1 TRBV19 - ASSPRRNEQF
TRBJ1-3 TRBV9 TRBD1 ASSVGTGPGNTIY
TRBJ2-4 TRBV14 - ASSQDGGGPDIQY
TRBJ1-1 TRBV2 - ASRSNTEAF
TRBJ2-1 TRBV7-3 - ASSPSGVNEQF
TRBJ2-2 TRBV6-1 - ASSEWGGANTGELF
TRBJ2-1 TRBV10-3 TRBD2 ATRDSGRDEQF
TRBJ2-3 TRBV30 - AWSVARVVSDTQY
TRBJ1-1 TRBV29-1 TRBD1 SVGQGGTEAF
TRBJ2-2 TRBV10-3 - AIAAPGELF
TRBJ2-1 TRBV27 - ASSFMFRGLVTGVNEQF